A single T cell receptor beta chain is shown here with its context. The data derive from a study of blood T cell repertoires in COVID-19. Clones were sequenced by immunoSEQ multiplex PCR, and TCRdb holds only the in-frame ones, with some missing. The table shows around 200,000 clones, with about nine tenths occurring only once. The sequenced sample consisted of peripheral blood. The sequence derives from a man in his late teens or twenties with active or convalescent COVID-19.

The DNA for the CDR3 is TGTGCCAGCAGCCTCCCCGGAGTAGCGGGATACAATGAGCAGTTCTTC. Translation gives CASSLPGVAGYNEQFF. The V call is TRBV7-3, the J call TRBJ2-1; 8 positions agree with TRBD2. The ends lost 5 bases at V and 4 bases at J; junction bases unmatched: 10. The CDR3 spans 16 residues. From germline, CDR1 is SGHTA and CDR2 FQGTGA.